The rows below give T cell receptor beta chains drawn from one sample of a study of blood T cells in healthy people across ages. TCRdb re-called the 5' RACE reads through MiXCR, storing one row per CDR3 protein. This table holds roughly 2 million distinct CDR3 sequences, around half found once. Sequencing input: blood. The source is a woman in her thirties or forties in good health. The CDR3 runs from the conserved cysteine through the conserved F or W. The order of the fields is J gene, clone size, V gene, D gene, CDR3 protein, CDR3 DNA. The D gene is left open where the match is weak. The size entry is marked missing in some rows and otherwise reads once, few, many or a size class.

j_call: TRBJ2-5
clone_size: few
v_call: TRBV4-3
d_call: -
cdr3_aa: CASSQDWELLEETQYF
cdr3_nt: TGCGCCAGCAGCCAAGATTGGGAACTCTTGGAAGAGACCCAGTACTTC

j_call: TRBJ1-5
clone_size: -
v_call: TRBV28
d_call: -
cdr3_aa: CASSLEFGGAGQPQHF
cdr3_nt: TGTGCCAGCAGTTTAGAATTCGGGGGCGCAGGGCAGCCCCAGCATTTT

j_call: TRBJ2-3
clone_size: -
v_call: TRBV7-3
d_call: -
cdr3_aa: CASSRTGGGDTQYF
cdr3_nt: TGTGCCAGCAGCCGAACGGGGGGCGGAGATACGCAGTATTTT

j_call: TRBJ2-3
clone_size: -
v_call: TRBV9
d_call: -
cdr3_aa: CASSNPVRGGADTQYF
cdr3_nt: TGTGCCAGCAGCAACCCCGTCAGGGGTGGGGCAGATACGCAGTATTTT

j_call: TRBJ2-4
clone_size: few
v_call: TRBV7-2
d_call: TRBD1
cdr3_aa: CASSLVRGPENIQYF
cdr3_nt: TGTGCCAGCAGCTTAGTCAGGGGGCCCGAAAACATTCAGTACTTC

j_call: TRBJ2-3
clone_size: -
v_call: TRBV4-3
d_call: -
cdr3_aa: CASSQVWRGEVDTQYF
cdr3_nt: TGCGCCAGCAGCCAAGTATGGAGGGGCGAGGTAGATACGCAGTATTTT

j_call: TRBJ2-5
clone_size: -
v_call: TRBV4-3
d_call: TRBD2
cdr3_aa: CASSQVSLSGTSEMGETQYF
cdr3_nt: TGCGCCAGCAGCCAAGTCAGTCTGAGTGGGACTAGCGAAATGGGGGAGACCCAGTACTTC

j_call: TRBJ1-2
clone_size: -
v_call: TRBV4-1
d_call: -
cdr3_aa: CASSQELTGLNYGYTF
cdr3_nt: TGCGCCAGCAGCCAAGAGTTAACGGGCTTAAACTATGGCTACACCTTC

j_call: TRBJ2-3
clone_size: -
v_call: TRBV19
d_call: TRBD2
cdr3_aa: CATQQSGGASTDTQYF
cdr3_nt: TGTGCCACCCAACAATCGGGGGGGGCAAGCACAGATACGCAGTATTTT

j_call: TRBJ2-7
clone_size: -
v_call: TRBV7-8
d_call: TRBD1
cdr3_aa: CASSTGAASLPYEQYF
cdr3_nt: TGTGCCAGCAGCACAGGGGCGGCTAGCTTACCCTACGAGCAGTACTTC

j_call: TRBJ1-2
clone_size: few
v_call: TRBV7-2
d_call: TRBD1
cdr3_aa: CASSPGGGIGYTF
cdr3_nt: TGTGCCAGCAGCCCAGGGGGGGGGATTGGCTACACCTTC